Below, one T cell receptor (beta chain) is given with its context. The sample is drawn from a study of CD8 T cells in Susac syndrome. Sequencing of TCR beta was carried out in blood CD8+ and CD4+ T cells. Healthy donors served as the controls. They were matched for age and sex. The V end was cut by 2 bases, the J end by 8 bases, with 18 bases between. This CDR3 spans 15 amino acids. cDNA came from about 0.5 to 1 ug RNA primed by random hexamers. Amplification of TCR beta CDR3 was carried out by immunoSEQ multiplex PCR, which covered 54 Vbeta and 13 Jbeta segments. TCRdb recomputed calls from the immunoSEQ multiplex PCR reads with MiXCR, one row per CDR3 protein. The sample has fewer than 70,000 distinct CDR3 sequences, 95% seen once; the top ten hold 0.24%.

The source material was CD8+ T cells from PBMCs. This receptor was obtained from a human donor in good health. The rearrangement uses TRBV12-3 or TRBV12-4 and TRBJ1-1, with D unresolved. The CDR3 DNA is TGTGCCAGCAGTTTAAACCCCTCTTTCGGCCCGGAAGCTTTCTTT. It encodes CASSLNPSFGPEAFF.